This T cell receptor (beta chain) is drawn from a study of blood T cell repertoires in COVID-19. On the study more broadly: Italy, Spain and the United States were the sources of the convalescent and acute COVID-19 samples. PBMCs, B-cell-depleted T cells, or T cells were the source of the cDNA or gDNA that made up the material.

Libraries were prepared by immunoSEQ multiplex PCR; TCRdb keeps only in-frame clonotypes and omits some of them. Here the sample spans some 230,000 clones, approximately 83% being singletons. With V trimmed by 7 bases and J by 4 bases, 17 bases remained unmatched. Germline CDR1 SEHNR, CDR2 FQNEAQ (reference sequence). The CDR3 is made up of 18 amino acids. In this sample, this clone turned up once. This sequence joins TRBV7-9 and TRBJ1-2; TRBD1 matches 11 bases. This sequence originates from a woman aged 40 to 50 with acute COVID-19. Material: PBMCs or T cells enriched from blood (not recorded which). DNA of the CDR3: TGTGCCAGCACCGATAAAGTCATGCCGGGACAGGGGGGCTATGGCTACACCTTC. It is translated as CASTDKVMPGQGGYGYTF.